This TCR beta chain was documented in a study of T cells in Graves' hyperthyroidism and ophthalmopathy. In regard to this clonotype: One base away lies a much larger clone, so this may be a sequencing read error.

Thyroid ultrasound and orbital computed tomography, with clinical symptoms and serum thyroxine and TRAb, informed diagnoses. V dropped 6 bases and J dropped 4 bases, with 16 bases sitting between them. The germline gives CDR1 LNHDA, CDR2 SQIVND (reference sequence). This CDR3 spans 15 amino acids. The investigators amplified TCR beta CDR3 regions from RNA transcripts. The HTBI primer set served for first-round RT-PCR of the TCR CDR3. From the multiplex PCR reads, TCRdb called clonotypes with MiXCR, one entry per CDR3 protein. The sample lists roughly 570,000 distinct CDR3 sequences; roughly 50% were seen once.

This sequence was found in an adult woman with Graves' disease, either hyperthyroidism or ophthalmopathy (not recorded which). The material sequenced was peripheral blood or thyroid tissue (not recorded which). The V gene is TRBV19, the J gene TRBJ1-5; unclear D gene. The CDR3 loop is CASSALMVRNQPQHF. For the CDR3, the DNA is TGTGCCAGTAGCGCCTTGATGGTCAGAAATCAGCCCCAGCATTTT. The full variable domain, its missing parts supplied by reference TRBV19 and TRBJ1-5, is DGGITQSPKYLFRKEGQNVTLSCEQNLNHDAMYWYRQDPGQGLRLIYYSQIVNDFQKGDIAEGYSVSREKKESFPLTVTSAQKNPTAFYLCASSALMVRNQPQHFGDGTRLSIL.